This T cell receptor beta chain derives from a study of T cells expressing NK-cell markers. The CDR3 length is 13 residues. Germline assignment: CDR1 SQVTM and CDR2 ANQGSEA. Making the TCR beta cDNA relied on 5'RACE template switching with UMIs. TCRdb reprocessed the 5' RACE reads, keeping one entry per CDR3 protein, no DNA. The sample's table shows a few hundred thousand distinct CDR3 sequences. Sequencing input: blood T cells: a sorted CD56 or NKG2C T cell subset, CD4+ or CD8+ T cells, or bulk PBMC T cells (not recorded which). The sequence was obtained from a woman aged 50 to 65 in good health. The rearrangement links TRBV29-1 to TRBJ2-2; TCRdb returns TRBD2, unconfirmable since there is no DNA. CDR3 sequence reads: CSALVRNTGELFF.